The rows below give T cell receptor beta chains drawn from one sample of a study of beta chain features in type 1 diabetes. Generated by immunoSEQ multiplex PCR, the TCRdb table keeps only in-frame clones and is missing some. The data show around 500,000 clones, approximately 28% seen once. Sequences were obtained from naive CD4+ T cells from blood. These receptors were obtained from a man between 18 and 29 years old in good health. Each CDR3 is given with its conserved first and last residue. Each record gives: D gene, V gene, clone size, J gene, CDR3 DNA, CDR3 protein. A D gene is named only where the DNA matches it firmly. Clone size appears in some rows only: once, few, many, or a class for an expanded clone.

-	TRBV30	-	TRBJ1-1	TGTGCCTGGACTAACCGTGCTGAAGCTTTCTTT	CAWTNRAEAFF
-	TRBV5-4	-	TRBJ2-5	TGTGCCGCCGGGGGAGGAGGGGCCCAGTACTTC	CAAGGGGAQYF
TRBD1	TRBV6-5	-	TRBJ2-4	TGTGCCAGCAGCCGGGGACAGTTCGAAAACATTCAGTACTTC	CASSRGQFENIQYF
-	TRBV30	-	TRBJ1-1	TGTGCCTGGCGAACAGGGCTGAACACTGAAGCTTTCTTT	CAWRTGLNTEAFF
TRBD1	TRBV6-6	-	TRBJ2-5	TGTGCCAGCAGGGCTGGACAGGGGGGAGAGACCCAGTACTTC	CASRAGQGGETQYF
-	TRBV27	-	TRBJ2-1	TGTGCCAGCAGTTTAGGGTCGGGGGACCCCCGGTGGAATGAGCAGTTCTTC	CASSLGSGDPRWNEQFF
-	TRBV7-9	-	TRBJ1-1	TGTGCCAGCAGCTTAGCCGGACAGACTCCAAACACTGAAGCTTTCTTT	CASSLAGQTPNTEAFF
-	TRBV4-3	-	TRBJ2-5	TGCGCCAGCAGCCAAGAAGGGACATTGGAAGAGACCCAGTACTTC	CASSQEGTLEETQYF
-	TRBV9	-	TRBJ2-7	TGTGCCAGCAGCTCCCAGGGTTACGGCGAGCAGTACTTC	CASSSQGYGEQYF
-	TRBV6-6	once	TRBJ2-3	TGTGCCAGCAGTTACTCTGCGGCAGCAGATACGCAGTATTTT	CASSYSAAADTQYF
TRBD2	TRBV7-8	few	TRBJ2-3	TGTGCCAGCAGCTCGTTAGCGGGCTACACAGATACGCAGTATTTT	CASSSLAGYTDTQYF
TRBD2	TRBV7-2	few	TRBJ2-7	TGTGCCAGCAGCTTGACGACGGACGGGAGGGCGGAGCAGTACTTC	CASSLTTDGRAEQYF
TRBD1	TRBV29-1	few	TRBJ2-1	TGCAGCGGGGACAGGGACTACAATGAGCAGTTCTTC	CSGDRDYNEQFF
TRBD1	TRBV28	-	TRBJ1-2	TGTGCCAGCCAGGACAGGGAATATGGCTACACCTTC	CASQDREYGYTF
-	TRBV10-3	-	TRBJ2-1	TGTGCCATCAGTGAGTCGGAGCAGCCCTACAATGAGCAGTTCTTC	CAISESEQPYNEQFF
TRBD1	TRBV9	-	TRBJ1-3	TGTGCCAGCAGCGTGACAGGGGACGTCTCTGGAAACACCATATATTTT	CASSVTGDVSGNTIYF
-	TRBV28	few	TRBJ2-7	TGTGCCAGCAGTCGGCAGTTTTACGAGCAGTACTTC	CASSRQFYEQYF
-	TRBV30	-	TRBJ2-2	TGTGCCTGGGCAGGGATCAGTACCGGGGAGCTGTTTTTT	CAWAGISTGELFF
-	TRBV30	-	TRBJ2-7	TGTGCCTGGAGTGTCGGACTTTCCTACGAGCAGTACTTC	CAWSVGLSYEQYF
-	TRBV9	-	TRBJ2-5	TGTGCCAGCAGCGTAGTCCCAGGAGGGGAGACCCAGTACTTC	CASSVVPGGETQYF
-	TRBV5-4	few	TRBJ2-3	TGTGCCAGCAGCCGAACAGATACGCAGTATTTT	CASSRTDTQYF
TRBD2	TRBV5-1	-	TRBJ2-1	TGCGCCAGCAGCTTCCTAGCGGGAGGGGTGCTCAATGAGCAGTTCTTC	CASSFLAGGVLNEQFF
TRBD1	TRBV19	-	TRBJ2-1	TGTGCCAGTAGTGGAACAGGGGGCGAATACTACAATGAGCAGTTCTTC	CASSGTGGEYYNEQFF
-	TRBV5-1	-	TRBJ2-5	TGCGCCAGCAGCTTGGCCGGTCAGACAGAGACCCAGTACTTC	CASSLAGQTETQYF
TRBD1	TRBV30	-	TRBJ1-1	TGTGCCTGGAGTGTACGACAGGGTGGCACTGAAGCTTTCTTT	CAWSVRQGGTEAFF
TRBD1	TRBV28	-	TRBJ1-5	TGTGCCAGCAGTTTCTTGGACAGGGCTCAGCCCCAGCATTTT	CASSFLDRAQPQHF
-	TRBV9	-	TRBJ2-5	TGTGCCAGCAGCGTAGATCCAATAGGAGAGACCCAGTACTTC	CASSVDPIGETQYF
TRBD2	TRBV7-8	-	TRBJ2-5	TGTGCCAGCAGAGGATACGGACTAGCGGTACAAGAGACCCAGTACTTC	CASRGYGLAVQETQYF
-	TRBV29-1	-	TRBJ1-3	TGCAGCGTTGCGTTCTCTGGAAACACCATATATTTT	CSVAFSGNTIYF
-	TRBV11-2	-	TRBJ2-3	TGTGCCAGCAGCTTAGGAGGGGCTCCCACAGATACGCAGTATTTT	CASSLGGAPTDTQYF
-	TRBV2	few	TRBJ2-1	TGTGCCAGCAGTGAAGCCGAGACCGATGAGCAGTTCTTC	CASSEAETDEQFF
-	TRBV19	few	TRBJ2-5	TGTGCCAGTAGTATAGACATCAAGGGTCCACGGAACTTC	CASSIDIKGPRNF
-	TRBV30	-	TRBJ1-4	TGTGCCTGGACCTCGGGAAGAACTAATGAAAAACTGTTTTTT	CAWTSGRTNEKLFF
-	TRBV18	-	TRBJ1-2	TGTGCCAGCTCACCCCCGGGTGATTACTATGGCTACACCTTC	CASSPPGDYYGYTF
-	TRBV18	-	TRBJ2-7	TGTGCCAGCTCATCCCGGACGTCCACCTACGAGCAGTACTTC	CASSSRTSTYEQYF
-	TRBV7-9	few	TRBJ1-1	TGTGCCAGCAGCGTTAGCCAGGGCTCAGCTTTCTTT	CASSVSQGSAFF
TRBD1	TRBV5-1	once	TRBJ2-7	TGCGCCAGCAGCTTCGGGACAGCGAATCCCTACGAGCAGTACTTC	CASSFGTANPYEQYF
-	TRBV7-3	few	TRBJ2-1	TGTGCCAGCAGCAAAGGCACATCGACCTACAATGAGCAGTTCTTC	CASSKGTSTYNEQFF
TRBD2	TRBV7-3	-	TRBJ2-3	TGTGCCAGCAGCAAAGCGGGAGTCGGCCCAGATACGCAGTATTTT	CASSKAGVGPDTQYF
TRBD2	TRBV10-3	-	TRBJ2-5	TGTGCCATCAGTGAGAGGCTAGCGGGAGTAGAGGCCCAAGAGACCCAGTACTTC	CAISERLAGVEAQETQYF
TRBD2	TRBV28	-	TRBJ2-1	TGTGCCAGCAGTTTATTGGCGGGAGTGAACAATGAGCAGTTCTTC	CASSLLAGVNNEQFF
-	TRBV7-2	-	TRBJ2-5	TGTGCCAGCAGCTACTACCAAGAGACCCAGTACTTC	CASSYYQETQYF
TRBD2	TRBV11-3	-	TRBJ2-5	TGTGCCAGCAGCCCGGGACTAGCGGGAGAGACCCAGTACTTC	CASSPGLAGETQYF
-	TRBV19	-	TRBJ1-1	TGTGCCAGTAGTATCAGTTCGGGAGGACATCCCGCTATGAACACTGAAGCTTTCTTT	CASSISSGGHPAMNTEAFF
-	TRBV9	few	TRBJ1-4	TGTGCCAGCAGCGTAGGAGGGGGTAACGGTGAAAAACTGTTTTTT	CASSVGGGNGEKLFF
TRBD2	TRBV5-6	few	TRBJ2-5	TGTGCCAGCAGCTTAAGCCTAGCGGGAGAGACCCAGTACTTC	CASSLSLAGETQYF
-	TRBV19	few	TRBJ2-1	TGTGCCAGTAGTATGATCTTAACATCCTACAATGAGCAGTTCTTC	CASSMILTSYNEQFF
-	TRBV29-1	few	TRBJ2-7	TGCAGCGTTCTTATCACAGGAGGCTACGAGCAGTACTTC	CSVLITGGYEQYF
TRBD2	TRBV30	-	TRBJ2-7	TGTGCCTGGAGTCGGGCGGGAGGGGACTACGAGCAGTACTTC	CAWSRAGGDYEQYF
-	TRBV7-9	few	TRBJ1-1	TGTGCCAGCAGCTTTCAGGGGACTGAAGCTTTCTTT	CASSFQGTEAFF
TRBD1	TRBV28	once	TRBJ2-7	TGTGCCAGCAGTCACGGGACAGGGGTCTCCTACGAGCAGTACTTC	CASSHGTGVSYEQYF